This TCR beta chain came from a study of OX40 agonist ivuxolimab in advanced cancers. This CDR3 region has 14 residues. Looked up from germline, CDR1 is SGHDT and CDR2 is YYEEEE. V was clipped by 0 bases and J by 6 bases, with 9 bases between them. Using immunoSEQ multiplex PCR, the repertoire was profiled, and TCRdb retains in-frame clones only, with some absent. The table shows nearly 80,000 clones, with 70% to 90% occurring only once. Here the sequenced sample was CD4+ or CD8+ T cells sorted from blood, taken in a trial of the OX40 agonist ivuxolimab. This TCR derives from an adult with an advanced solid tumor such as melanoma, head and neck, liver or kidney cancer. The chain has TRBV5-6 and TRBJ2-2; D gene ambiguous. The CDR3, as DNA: TGTGCCAGCAGCTTGGTCTCCTGGGCCGGGGAGCTGTTTTTT. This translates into CASSLVSWAGELFF.